Detailed here is one TCR beta chain. Its antigen is not known. Blood samples, whole and unsorted for T cells, yielded the isolated total RNA. The data were obtained in a study of monozygotic twins with inflammatory bowel disease. Every TCR library consumed roughly 3,500 ng of total RNA. During cDNA synthesis, UMIs that each contained a 6-nucleotide sample barcode were added by means of template switching. TCRdb reanalyzed the 5' RACE reads, giving one entry per CDR3 protein sequence and no DNA. The clone table shows about 450,000 distinct CDR3 sequences, with the ten largest holding 2.4%. CDR1 and CDR2 (germline): SGHRS, YFSETQ. This CDR3 spans 14 amino acids. Findings and caveats of the study: Lower TCRbeta diversity (inverse Simpson) was seen in IBD patients than in healthy co-twins.

The rearrangement links TRBV5-1 to TRBJ2-1. The sequenced sample was blood. The TCR sequence derives from a human donor with ulcerative colitis or Crohn's disease, or a healthy co-twin of an affected twin (not recorded which). This chain's CDR3 is CASSLDPTDNEQFF.